One sample yielded the 10 T cell receptor beta chains listed below, sequenced in a study of blood T cell repertoires in COVID-19. This table comes from immunoSEQ multiplex PCR, and its TCRdb copy is limited to in-frame clones, with some not included. The sample yields 110,000 to 150,000 clones, roughly 85% seen once. The sequenced material came from PBMCs or T cells enriched from blood (not recorded which). The receptors derive from a man aged 50-59 years who had recovered from COVID-19.

A single count supports this clone. The rearrangement uses TRBV20-1 and TRBJ2-5; D unresolved. Germline CDR1 and CDR2: DFQATT and SNEGSKA (reference sequence). V was pared by 6 bases and J by 1 base, with 6 bases between. The CDR3 is made up of 11 amino acids. The CDR3 protein is CSAPFQETQYF. CDR3 bases: TGCAGTGCCCCGTTCCAAGAGACCCAGTACTTC.

This clone has just a few counts. The genes are TRBV13 and TRBJ1-2, with TRBD1 matching over 10 bases. The CDR3 consists of 14 residues. From germline, CDR1 is PRHDT and CDR2 FYEKMQ (reference sequence). Germline trimming cut 5 bases from V and 8 bases from J; bases unmatched to any gene: 8. The CDR3 coding sequence is TGTGCCAGCAGCACCCGGACAGGGGGGGTCGGCTACACCTTC. Amino acid sequence: CASSTRTGGVGYTF.

The V and J genes are TRBV7-9 and TRBJ1-2, with 10 bases lining up with TRBD1. The CDR3 length is 14 residues. The V segment lost 3 bases and the J segment 13 bases; nucleotides outside the gene matches: 11. CDR1 and CDR2 (germline): SEHNR, FQNEAQ (reference sequence). CDR3: CASSLGQGPFDLTF. The CDR3 DNA is TGTGCCAGCAGCTTGGGACAGGGGCCTTTCGATCTCACCTTC.

This clone occurred once. The chain employs TRBV9 and TRBJ1-5; 9 bases match TRBD1. With V trimmed by 0 bases and J by 4 bases, 11 bases remained unmatched. The CDR3 covers 18 residues. Germline CDR1 and CDR2: SGDLS and YYNGEE. CDR3 sequence reads: CASSVAGLDRGLNQPQHF. In DNA form, the CDR3 reads TGTGCCAGCAGCGTAGCGGGTTTGGACAGGGGTCTAAATCAGCCCCAGCATTTT. Using reference TRBV9 and TRBJ1-5 for the parts outside the CDR3, the full variable domain is DSGVTQTPKHLITATGQRVTLRCSPRSGDLSVYWYQQSLDQGLQFLIQYYNGEERAKGNILERFSAQQFPDLHSELNLSSLELGDSALYFCASSVAGLDRGLNQPQHFGDGTRLSIL.

The J gene is TRBJ2-1, the V gene TRBV28; 12 positions agree with TRBD2. Germline V gene data show CDR1 as MDHEN and CDR2 as SYDVKM. This CDR3 has 16 residues. V lost 6 bases, J lost 4 bases, and 7 bases stayed unmatched. The CDR3 DNA follows: TGTGCCAGCAGCCCCCAACTAGCGGGGGGATACAATGAGCAGTTCTTC. Amino acid sequence: CASSPQLAGGYNEQFF.

The chain combines TRBV5-1 with TRBJ1-4, with 9 bases aligning to TRBD1. The CDR3 has 14 residues. Germline trimming cut 4 bases from V and 8 bases from J; bases unmatched to any gene: 6. The germline V gene encodes CDR1 SGHRS and CDR2 YFSETQ. The DNA of the CDR3 is TGCGCCAGCAGCACCGGGACAGGGAGCGAAAAACTGTTTTTT. Translating it yields CASSTGTGSEKLFF.

The V gene is TRBV14, the J gene TRBJ1-1; D unclear. Trimming removed 0 bases from V and 8 bases from J, with 13 bases in between. This CDR3 has 14 amino acids. Germline CDR1 SGHDN, CDR2 FVKESK. CDR3 sequence (DNA): TGTGCCAGCAGCCAAGAATGGGTGACAACCGAAGCTTTCTTT. This codes for CASSQEWVTTEAFF.

This chain links TRBV19 with TRBJ2-1; a weak D match, TRBD2 (5 bases). This CDR3 has 13 residues. Per the germline V gene, CDR1 is LNHDA and CDR2 is SQIVND (reference sequence). Trimming removed 3 bases at V and 8 bases at J, with 11 bases between. The DNA for the CDR3 is TGTGCCAGTAGTATCCTCCGGGGTGATGAGCAGTTCTTC. Encoded protein: CASSILRGDEQFF.

A few counts support this clone. The chain carries TRBV28 and TRBJ1-1; TRBD1 agrees at 7 bases. Losses at the gene ends were 2 bases for V and 1 base for J; bases not matched to a gene: 4. The CDR3 has 15 residues. Germline CDR1 is MDHEN and CDR2 is SYDVKM. CDR3 bases: TGTGCCAGCAGTTTAAGACAGGGAAAGAACACTGAAGCTTTCTTT. Translated: CASSLRQGKNTEAFF.

The chain couples TRBV6-2 or TRBV6-3 to TRBJ1-1, with a weak D call TRBD1 (5 bases). The CDR3 runs 14 residues. The germline V gene has CDR1 MNHEY and CDR2 SVGEGT. Trimming removed 7 bases at V and 3 bases at J, with 15 bases between. The CDR3 DNA follows: TGTGCCAGCACTTATGCGGGGCCTGACACTGAAGCTTTCTTT. Its translation: CASTYAGPDTEAFF.